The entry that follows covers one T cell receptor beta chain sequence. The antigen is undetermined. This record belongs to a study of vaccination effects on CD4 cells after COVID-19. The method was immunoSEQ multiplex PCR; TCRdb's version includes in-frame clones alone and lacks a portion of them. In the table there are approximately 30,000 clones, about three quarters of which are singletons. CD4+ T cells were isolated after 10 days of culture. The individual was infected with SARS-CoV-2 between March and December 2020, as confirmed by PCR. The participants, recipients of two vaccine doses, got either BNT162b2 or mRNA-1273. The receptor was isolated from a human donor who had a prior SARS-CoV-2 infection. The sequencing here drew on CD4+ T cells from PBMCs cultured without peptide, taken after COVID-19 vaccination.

CDR3 bases: TGTGCCATCAGTGGGTCGGGGTTTCGGAACACTGAAGCTTTCTTT. The encoded protein is CAISGSGFRNTEAFF. V and J are TRBV10-3 and TRBJ1-1, with D uncertain. Trimming pared 4 bases from V and 1 base from J, leaving 13 bases between. The CDR3 runs to 15 residues. Germline-derived CDR1 and CDR2 are ENHRY and SYGVKD.